The 3 T cell receptor beta chains below all came from one sample that was sequenced in a study of blood T cell repertoires in COVID-19. Clones were read by immunoSEQ multiplex PCR, and TCRdb kept only the in-frame ones, dropping some. The sample holds approximately 70,000 clones, about 91% seen once. The sample was peripheral blood. These receptors all stem from a human donor with active COVID-19. The donor label of this sample is uncertain.

The V gene is TRBV9, the J gene TRBJ2-1; TRBD2 matches 8 bases. This CDR3 comprises 17 residues. J was trimmed by 5 bases and V by 0 bases; bases with no gene match: 10. Germline assignment: CDR1 SGDLS and CDR2 YYNGEE. In nucleotides, the CDR3 is TGTGCCAGCAGCGTAGCTACGGGGGGTAGCGGGGACAATGAGCAGTTCTTC. This gives the protein CASSVATGGSGDNEQFF.

This sequence joins TRBV30 and TRBJ1-3, with D possibly TRBD1 on 6 matching bases. Trimming pared 2 bases from V and 2 bases from J, leaving 13 bases between. CDR3 length: 15 residues. Germline V gives CDR1 GTSNPN, CDR2 SVGIG (reference sequence). As DNA, the CDR3 is TGTGCCTGGAGTTATGGGGGGGCAGCTGGAAACACCATATATTTT. Protein sequence: CAWSYGGAAGNTIYF.

This clone was observed once. The V gene is TRBV5-1, the J gene TRBJ2-7, with TRBD1 matching over 7 bases. The CDR3 covers 14 residues. Germline V gives CDR1 SGHRS, CDR2 YFSETQ. The ends lost 5 bases at V and 4 bases at J; junction bases unmatched: 9. The DNA for the CDR3 is TGCGCCAGCAGGCCCGGGGCAGGGGGATACGAGCAGTACTTC. Translating it yields CASRPGAGGYEQYF. The full variable domain, its missing parts supplied by reference TRBV5-1 and TRBJ2-7, is KAGVTQTPRYLIKTRGQQVTLSCSPISGHRSVSWYQQTPGQGLQFLFEYFSETQRNKGNFPGRFSGRQFSNSRSEMNVSTLELGDSALYLCASRPGAGGYEQYFGPGTRLTVT.